This entry concerns a single T cell receptor (beta chain). What it recognizes is unknown. The sample belongs to a study of Ad26.COV2.S vaccination and SARS-CoV-2 variants. Study overall: Ad26.COV2.S shots went into the muscle once or twice, 56 days apart.

CDR1 and CDR2 from the germline V gene are MGHDK and SYGVNS. V was clipped by 6 bases and J by 0 bases, with 15 bases between them. The length of the CDR3 is 16 residues. Regarding treatment: 15 to 20 received Ad26.COV2.S at low or high dose, single or two shots; 5 received placebo; per-sample allocation not given. Each sample was drawn 63 days after the first injection (of vaccine or placebo). A Boston donor was an adult aged 18-55 years. Study outcomes and limitations: The TCR breadth and depth analyses may have produced an underestimate of total T cell responses. Vaccinees reportedly had broad spike-specific CD8+ and CD4+ T cell responses.

Sequencing was performed with immunoSEQ multiplex PCR; in TCRdb, only in-frame clones are kept and a portion is missing. The sample lists about 350,000 clones; 86% were seen once. The TCR comes from a person aged 18-60 years who received the Ad26.COV2.S COVID-19 vaccine or a placebo. The sequencing here drew on peripheral blood, taken in a trial of Ad26.COV2.S vaccine versus placebo. This chain connects TRBV25-1 to TRBJ1-5, with D possibly TRBD1 on 6 matching bases. The CDR3 nucleotides read TGTGCCAGCAGAAGAGGGGGGAGGTATAGCAATCAGCCCCAGCATTTT. Its protein product is CASRRGGRYSNQPQHF.